This TCR beta chain was documented in a study of cytomegalovirus exposure and HLA in healthy donors. Study results and limitations: Later on, an analysis tied roughly 17,000 TCR beta sequences to HLA alleles at 0.05 false discovery rate.

Researchers ran the PCR with 60 Vbeta and 13 Jbeta primers. The repertoire was sequenced with immunoSEQ multiplex PCR; TCRdb's copy has only in-frame clones and lacks some. In the table there are some 95,000 clones, approximately 71% of which are singletons. This CDR3 has 17 residues. The germline V gene encodes CDR1 SGHDN and CDR2 FVKESK. After removal of 0 bases from V and 1 base from J, the junction contained 7 bases not matched to a gene. The sample holds a few counts of this clone. What it recognizes is unknown. This chain uses TRBV14 with TRBJ2-7; 9 bases are a match to TRBD1. The sequencing sample was made of PBMCs. The origin of this receptor is a woman aged 18-29 years in good health and CMV-seropositive. CDR3 loop: CASSQEGSGTGSYEQYF. The CDR3 nucleotides read TGTGCCAGCAGCCAAGAGGGGTCCGGGACAGGGTCCTACGAGCAGTACTTC.